Each of the 26 T cell receptor beta chains below was sequenced from the same sample in a study of blood T cell repertoires in COVID-19. Some clones are missing from TCRdb's copy, which holds only in-frame ones; the method was immunoSEQ multiplex PCR. Among 230,000 or so clones listed, roughly 87% were seen once. Sequences were obtained from peripheral blood. The receptors come from a woman aged 40 to 50 who had recovered from COVID-19.

The chain links TRBV19 to TRBJ2-6; possible D gene TRBD1, 6 bases. Germline V lookup: CDR1 LNHDA, CDR2 SQIVND (reference sequence). The CDR3 has 15 amino acids. The DNA for the CDR3 is TGTGTCCACCGCAGGGGTCACTCTGGGGCCAACGTCCTGACTTTC. Translating gives CVHRRGHSGANVLTF.

This clone appeared a few times. The V call is TRBV14, the J call TRBJ2-7, with D possibly TRBD2 on 6 matching bases. Germline loops: CDR1 SGHDN, CDR2 FVKESK. The V end was cut by 3 bases, the J end by 7 bases, with 31 bases between. This CDR3 region has 19 residues. CDR3 in amino acids: CASSQVPTFGLISAGEQYF. DNA for the CDR3: TGTGCCAGCAGCCAGGTCCCTACATTCGGCCTCATCAGTGCGGGGGAGCAGTACTTC.

This chain joins TRBV6-6 and TRBJ2-5; D call uncertain. The CDR3 contains 11 residues. CDR1 is MNHNY, CDR2 SVGAGI, per germline (reference sequence). Trimming left V 6 bases short and J 2 bases short, with 4 bases between. The CDR3 here is CASSSQETQYF. The CDR3 DNA reads TGTGCCAGCAGCAGTCAAGAGACCCAGTACTTC.

The chain employs TRBV6-1 and TRBJ2-5, with D possibly being TRBD1 (6 bases). The CDR3 covers 16 residues. The germline CDR1 and CDR2 sequences are MNHNS and SASEGT. V gave up 0 bases and J gave up 4 bases, with 15 bases separating them. The DNA for the CDR3 is TGTGCCAGCAGTGAAGCTCTCGGACAGTTAGTAGAGACCCAGTACTTC. The encoded protein is CASSEALGQLVETQYF.

This clone has just a few counts. The chain carries TRBV10-1 and TRBJ1-6, with a tentative D call TRBD1 (5 bases). Germline V gene sequence: CDR1 WNHNN, CDR2 SYGVQD (reference sequence). Trimming left V 6 bases short and J 7 bases short, with 13 bases between. CDR3 size: 14 residues. The chain's CDR3 is CASSPGRENSPLHF. As DNA, the CDR3 is TGCGCCAGCAGCCCGGGACGGGAGAATTCACCCCTCCACTTT.

The rearrangement uses TRBV7-7 and TRBJ1-3; TRBD1 is a possible D gene (5 bases). Germline values: CDR1 SSHAT, CDR2 FNYEAQ (reference sequence). This CDR3 spans 15 amino acids. Trimming cost V 5 bases and J 4 bases, with 15 bases left between them. The CDR3 DNA sequence: TGTGCCAGCAGCCTCCAGGGACTCAACGGAAACACCATATATTTT. This sequence encodes CASSLQGLNGNTIYF.

This clone came up once. The CDR3 region has the DNA TGTGCCAGCAGTGATTCCCCGGGACTAGCAACAGATACGCAGTATTTT. Its translation is CASSDSPGLATDTQYF. The rearrangement uses TRBV2 and TRBJ2-3; 9 bases are a match to TRBD2. Germline lookup yields CDR1 SNHLY and CDR2 FYNNEI. With V trimmed by 3 bases and J by 3 bases, 7 bases remained unmatched. The CDR3 spans 16 residues.

The sample holds one count of this clone. V and J are TRBV28 and TRBJ1-6, with D uncertain. CDR1 is MDHEN, CDR2 SYDVKM, per germline. The V end was cut by 5 bases, the J end by 9 bases, with 14 bases between. This CDR3 has 14 amino acids. CDR3 in amino acids: CASSVPFEGSPLHF. CDR3 bases: TGTGCCAGCAGTGTCCCTTTTGAGGGTTCACCCCTCCACTTT. The complete variable domain, with remaining parts taken from reference TRBV28 and TRBJ1-6, reads DVKVTQSSRYLVKRTGEKVFLECVQDMDHENMFWYRQDPGLGLRLIYFSYDVKMKEKGDIPEGYSVSREKKERFSLILESASTNQTSMYLCASSVPFEGSPLHFGNGTRLTVT.

This chain links TRBV9 with TRBJ2-4; TRBD1 matches at 10 bases. The germline V gene has CDR1 SGDLS and CDR2 YYNGEE. The V gene end was trimmed by 4 bases and the J gene end by 5 bases; junction bases not matched to a gene: 3. There are 14 residues in the CDR3. The CDR3 loop reads CASSFGQGENIQYF. The CDR3 DNA sequence: TGTGCCAGCAGCTTCGGACAGGGGGAAAACATTCAGTACTTC.

The V call is TRBV10-3, the J call TRBJ2-3; 12 bases are shared with TRBD2. Germline V gene sequence: CDR1 ENHRY, CDR2 SYGVKD. The V segment lost 6 bases and the J segment 0 bases; nucleotides outside the gene matches: 7. The CDR3 extends over 17 amino acids. CDR3 region: CAISETGTSGSTDTQYF. The DNA of the CDR3 is TGTGCCATCAGCGAGACCGGGACTAGCGGGAGCACAGATACGCAGTATTTT.

The sample holds a few counts of this clone. The rearrangement links TRBV5-1 to TRBJ2-7; 7 bases fit TRBD2. The CDR3 has 16 amino acids. V lost 4 bases and J lost 0; bases outside the gene matches: 10. Germline V gene sequence: CDR1 SGHRS, CDR2 YFSETQ. The CDR3 DNA sequence: TGCGCCAGCAGCCAAATTCCGCGGGGGAGCTCCTACGAGCAGTACTTC. Its translation: CASSQIPRGSSYEQYF.

The chain recombines TRBV11-2 with TRBJ1-1, with 7 bases lining up with TRBD1. Germline V gives CDR1 SGHAT, CDR2 FQNNGV. Unmatched junction bases numbered 6, after V lost 1 base and J lost 4 bases. The CDR3 consists of 15 residues. The CDR3 spells CASSLVPGGGTEAFF. The CDR3, as DNA: TGTGCCAGCAGCTTAGTGCCAGGGGGAGGCACTGAAGCTTTCTTT. The full variable domain, its missing parts supplied by reference TRBV11-2 and TRBJ1-1, is EAGVAQSPRYKIIEKRQSVAFWCNPISGHATLYWYQQILGQGPKLLIQFQNNGVVDDSQLPKDRFSAERLKGVDSTLKIQPAKLEDSAVYLCASSLVPGGGTEAFFGQGTRLTVV.

This clone appeared a single time. This rearrangement joins TRBV7-9 to TRBJ2-3, with 7 nucleotides matching TRBD2. The V gene's germline CDR1 is SEHNR and CDR2 FQNEAQ (reference sequence). Trimming cost V 5 bases and J 3 bases; bases outside gene matches: 11. This CDR3 spans 16 amino acids. The CDR3 coding sequence is TGTGCCAGCAGCCAATCACTAGCGAGGTTGACAGATACGCAGTATTTT. Its translation: CASSQSLARLTDTQYF.

This clone was counted a single time. V gene TRBV21-1 combines with J gene TRBJ2-3; the D call of TRBD1 is as the table states it, not checked on the DNA. TRBV21-1 is a documented pseudogene. This CDR3 has 14 residues. This CDR3 reads CARTGTGGLDTQYF. In DNA form, the CDR3 reads TGTGCCAGAACCGGGACAGGGGGCCTAGATACGCAGTATTTT.

The rearrangement joins TRBV7-6 to TRBJ2-1; 8 bases map to TRBD2. The CDR3 is 17 amino acids. Germline CDR1 SGHVS, CDR2 FNYEAQ. V was pared by 4 bases and J by 6 bases, with 14 bases of the junction left unmatched. CDR3 DNA sequence: TGTGCCAGCAGCTCCGTATTGTTGCGGGAGGATTCCAATGAGCAGTTCTTC. Translating gives CASSSVLLREDSNEQFF. The full variable domain, completed using reference TRBV7-6 and TRBJ2-1, is GAGVSQSPRYKVTKRGQDVALRCDPISGHVSLYWYRQALGQGPEFLTYFNYEAQQDKSGLPNDRFSAERPEGSISTLTIQRTEQRDSAMYRCASSSVLLREDSNEQFFGPGTRLTVL.

This clone was counted once. The rearrangement joins TRBV11-2 to TRBJ2-1; TRBD2 matches 11 bases. The CDR3 has 17 amino acids. The trim removed 4 bases at V and 1 base at J, leaving 6 bases unmatched. The V gene's germline CDR1 is SGHAT and CDR2 FQNNGV. The CDR3 sequence is CASSSSRLAGSYNEQFF. CDR3 coding DNA: TGTGCCAGCAGCTCGAGCCGACTAGCGGGGTCCTACAATGAGCAGTTCTTC.

J is TRBJ2-3 and V is TRBV5-1; D remains unclear. Trimming removed 1 base at V and 2 bases at J, with 8 bases between. CDR1 is SGHRS and CDR2 is YFSETQ in the germline V gene. The CDR3 is 14 amino acids. The CDR3 region is CASSLIVNTDTQYF. CDR3 sequence (DNA): TGCGCCAGCAGCTTGATAGTAAACACAGATACGCAGTATTTT. Filled out from reference TRBV5-1 and TRBJ2-3, the complete variable domain reads KAGVTQTPRYLIKTRGQQVTLSCSPISGHRSVSWYQQTPGQGLQFLFEYFSETQRNKGNFPGRFSGRQFSNSRSEMNVSTLELGDSALYLCASSLIVNTDTQYFGPGTRLTVL.

The chain uses TRBV7-9 and TRBJ1-5, with D possibly matching TRBD1 (6 bases). V gave up 5 bases and J gave up 5 bases, with 16 bases separating them. The germline V gene has CDR1 SEHNR and CDR2 FQNEAQ (reference sequence). The CDR3 runs 15 residues. The DNA of the CDR3 is TGTGCCAGCAGCCCAATAGGGGGGGCTTATCAGCCCCAGCATTTT. Translated, it gives CASSPIGGAYQPQHF.

This chain uses TRBV11-2 with TRBJ2-5, with TRBD1 matching over 11 bases. From germline, CDR1 is SGHAT and CDR2 FQNNGV. V gave up 2 bases and J gave up 4 bases; unmatched junction bases: 9. The CDR3 extends over 17 amino acids. CDR3: CASSLTRGQGAGETQYF. CDR3 DNA sequence: TGTGCCAGCAGCTTAACCCGAGGACAGGGGGCTGGAGAGACCCAGTACTTC. Supplemented by reference TRBV11-2 and TRBJ2-5, the full variable domain reads EAGVAQSPRYKIIEKRQSVAFWCNPISGHATLYWYQQILGQGPKLLIQFQNNGVVDDSQLPKDRFSAERLKGVDSTLKIQPAKLEDSAVYLCASSLTRGQGAGETQYFGPGTRLLVL.

This chain uses TRBV11-2 with TRBJ1-1; no definite D call. V was trimmed by 5 bases and J by 1 base, leaving 17 bases between them. Germline CDR1 and CDR2: SGHAT and FQNNGV. The CDR3 extends over 16 amino acids. DNA for the CDR3: TGTGCCAGCAGCGCCCCCGACCTACGGGAGAACACTGAAGCTTTCTTT. It yields the protein CASSAPDLRENTEAFF.

This chain connects TRBV15 to TRBJ1-4, with D perhaps matching TRBD1 (5 bases). Germline lookup yields CDR1 LNHNV and CDR2 YYDKDF (reference sequence). The V end was cut by 0 bases, the J end by 7 bases, with 21 bases between. This CDR3 has 18 residues. The CDR3 nucleotides are TGTGCCACCAGCAGAGAACAGCGGACGGGGGAAATTGGTGAAAAACTGTTTTTT. The encoded protein is CATSREQRTGEIGEKLFF.

The chain links TRBV19 to TRBJ2-1; D unclear. Trimming left V 9 bases short and J 7 bases short, with 16 bases between. Germline assignment: CDR1 LNHDA and CDR2 SQIVND (reference sequence). The CDR3 consists of 13 residues. The CDR3 DNA reads as TGTGCCAGCGCGAGTTCGTCTGGTAATGAGCAGTTCTTC. This codes for CASASSSGNEQFF.

CDR3 sequence (DNA): TGTGCCAGCAGGGGACAGGGGGGCGAAAAACTGTTTTTT. Protein: CASRGQGGEKLFF. The chain employs TRBV19 and TRBJ1-4, with 11 bases fitting TRBD1. The J segment lost 8 bases and the V segment lost 9 bases, leaving 5 bases of the junction unmatched. The V gene's germline CDR1 is LNHDA and CDR2 SQIVND (reference sequence). This CDR3 is 13 amino acids long.

The chain couples TRBV11-2 to TRBJ2-7, with D possibly being TRBD2 (6 bases). The V and J ends lost 1 base and 2 bases respectively, with 18 bases between them. CDR3 length: 17 amino acids. CDR1 SGHAT and CDR2 FQNNGV come from the germline V gene. CDR3 residues: CASSLVPPGLAAYEQYF. CDR3 DNA sequence: TGTGCCAGCAGCTTAGTTCCCCCGGGACTCGCAGCCTACGAGCAGTACTTC.

The chain links TRBV6-5 to TRBJ2-4, with 7 bases matching TRBD1. The length of the CDR3 is 14 residues. Germline V gene data show CDR1 as MNHEY and CDR2 as SVGAGI. Trimming at V came to 4 bases and at J to 4 bases, leaving 4 bases not matched to a gene. In DNA form, the CDR3 reads TGTGCCAGCAGTTTTGGGACAGAGAAAAACATTCAGTACTTC. It yields the protein CASSFGTEKNIQYF.

The chain combines TRBV18 with TRBJ2-7; 12 positions match TRBD1. CDR1 and CDR2 from the germline V gene are KGHSH and LQKENI. Germline trimming cut 2 bases from V and 7 bases from J; bases unmatched to any gene: 6. The length of the CDR3 is 15 residues. The CDR3 DNA sequence: TGTGCCAGCTCACCATCGGGACAGGGGGCAAATGAGCAGTACTTC. Protein product: CASSPSGQGANEQYF.